This entry lists 24 T cell receptor beta chains sequenced from one sample in a study of blood T cell repertoires in COVID-19. TCRdb's copy holds only in-frame clones and misses some; the assay was immunoSEQ multiplex PCR. The sample includes fewer than 200,000 clones, 70% to 85% seen only once; the top ten take under 8.5%. The sequencing input was peripheral blood. The origin of the receptors is a human donor in a cohort sampled during active COVID-19.

The V gene is TRBV5-1, the J gene TRBJ2-7, with D tentatively TRBD2 (5 bases). This CDR3 has 14 residues. V was clipped by 0 bases and J by 2 bases, with 9 bases between them. Germline assignment: CDR1 SGHRS and CDR2 YFSETQ. The CDR3 loop reads CASSLDWGAYEQYF. In nucleotides, the CDR3 is TGCGCCAGCAGCTTGGACTGGGGAGCCTACGAGCAGTACTTC.

This clone was counted a single time. The chain uses TRBV5-1 and TRBJ2-7; possibly TRBD1 for D (5 bases). Trimming removed 0 bases at V and 2 bases at J, with 15 bases between. CDR3 length equals 16 residues. The germline CDR1 and CDR2 sequences are SGHRS and YFSETQ. CDR3 nucleotides: TGCGCCAGCAGCTTGGATCAGGGTACCTCCACCTACGAGCAGTACTTC. Protein sequence: CASSLDQGTSTYEQYF.

The chain carries TRBV11-1 and TRBJ2-2, with a possible D match to TRBD2 (7 bases). Trimming took 5 bases from V and 3 from J, leaving 16 bases between them. Germline V gene sequence: CDR1 SGHAT, CDR2 FQDESV (reference sequence). This CDR3 spans 16 amino acids. CDR3 sequence reads: CASSPGGGGDTGELFF. The CDR3 coding sequence is TGTGCCAGCAGCCCTGGGGGGGGCGGGGACACCGGGGAGCTGTTTTTT. Combining the CDR3 with reference TRBV11-1 and TRBJ2-2 gives the whole variable domain EAEVAQSPRYKITEKSQAVAFWCDPISGHATLYWYRQILGQGPELLVQFQDESVVDDSQLPKDRFSAERLKGVDSTLKIQPAELGDSAMYLCASSPGGGGDTGELFFGEGSRLTVL.

This clone was counted a single time. The rearrangement uses TRBV2 and TRBJ2-7, with TRBD1 matching 9 bases. CDR1 SNHLY and CDR2 FYNNEI come from the germline V gene. The CDR3 totals 13 residues. Germline trimming cut 6 bases from V and 6 bases from J; bases unmatched to any gene: 6. Here the CDR3 reads CASRNRGLVEQYF. The CDR3 DNA is TGTGCCAGCAGAAACAGGGGGCTCGTCGAGCAGTACTTC.

The J gene is TRBJ1-6, the V gene TRBV2; no clear D. Per germline, CDR1 SNHLY and CDR2 FYNNEI. V was clipped by 6 bases and J by 0 bases, with 9 bases between them. CDR3 length: 15 residues. CDR3 nucleotide sequence: TGTGCCAGCAGGCCTCGGAGCTCCTATAATTCACCCCTCCACTTT. Its translation: CASRPRSSYNSPLHF.

The J gene is TRBJ1-5, the V gene TRBV7-9, with D perhaps matching TRBD1 (6 bases). Trimming took 1 base from V and 6 from J, leaving 13 bases between them. The CDR3 is 15 amino acids. Germline V gene lookup returns CDR1 SEHNR and CDR2 FQNEAQ (reference sequence). CDR3 sequence (DNA): TGTGCCAGCAGCTTAGGAGGACAGCCCGGTCAGCCCCAGCATTTT. Its translation is CASSLGGQPGQPQHF.

This chain links TRBV18 with TRBJ1-1, with 8 bases lining up with TRBD1. The germline gives CDR1 KGHSH, CDR2 LQKENI. Trimming took 1 base from V and 3 from J; bases not matched to a gene: 4. The CDR3 is 15 residues long. CDR3 DNA sequence: TGTGCCAGCTCACCACGGGGACAGGCGGACACTGAAGCTTTCTTT. It specifies CASSPRGQADTEAFF.

The V call is TRBV18, the J call TRBJ2-1; D call uncertain. The V gene lost 0 bases and the J gene lost 0 bases, with 9 bases spanning the gap. The germline V gene encodes CDR1 KGHSH and CDR2 LQKENI. The CDR3 consists of 16 residues. The CDR3 nucleotides read TGTGCCAGCTCACCACCTAGGCGGCTCTCCTACAATGAGCAGTTCTTC. The encoded protein is CASSPPRRLSYNEQFF. Looking up the rest from reference TRBV18 and TRBJ2-1 gives the full variable domain: NAGVMQNPRHLVRRRGQEARLRCSPMKGHSHVYWYRQLPEEGLKFMVYLQKENIIDESGMPKERFSAEFPKEGPSILRIQQVVRGDSAAYFCASSPPRRLSYNEQFFGPGTRLTVL.

The chain combines TRBV12-5 with TRBJ1-3; D is unclear. This CDR3 contains 16 residues. With 0 bases removed from V and 0 bases from J, the gap between germline ends came to 9 bases. The germline gives CDR1 LGHNT, CDR2 FRNRAP. CDR3 amino acids: CASGLVLTASGNTIYF. The CDR3 nucleotides are TGTGCTAGTGGTTTGGTACTCACAGCCTCTGGAAACACCATATATTTT.

As DNA, the CDR3 is TGTGCCAGCAGCTTAGCGGGGACAACACCGTACTTC. This translates into CASSLAGTTPYF. This chain uses TRBV7-9 with TRBJ2-7; D might be TRBD1 (6 bases). The CDR3 is 12 residues long. Trimming took off 0 bases at V and 12 bases at J, with 12 bases between the two ends. Germline CDR1 is SEHNR and CDR2 is FQNEAQ (reference sequence).

The chain joins TRBV6-6 to TRBJ1-1; TRBD1 aligns across 8 bases. The CDR3 is 15 residues long. Germline CDR1 MNHNY, CDR2 SVGAGI (reference sequence). V shed 6 bases and J 3 bases; nucleotides not matched to a gene: 9. The CDR3 DNA sequence: TGTGCCAGCAGACCAGGGGGCGGGATGGACACTGAAGCTTTCTTT. This encodes CASRPGGGMDTEAFF.

V gene TRBV9 combines with J gene TRBJ1-3; D possibly corresponds to TRBD1 (5 bases). Trimming removed 3 bases from V and 0 bases from J, with 10 bases in between. The CDR3 length is 15 residues. Per the germline V gene, CDR1 is SGDLS and CDR2 is YYNGEE. The CDR3 region has the DNA TGTGCCAGCAGCGAATCGGGGGGCTCTGGAAACACCATATATTTT. It yields the protein CASSESGGSGNTIYF.

This chain uses TRBV7-6 with TRBJ1-1; 8 bases map to TRBD1. V lost 5 bases, J lost 8 bases, and 7 bases stayed unmatched. The length of the CDR3 is 13 residues. Germline assignment: CDR1 SGHVS and CDR2 FNYEAQ. The CDR3 region is CASSLTGGSEAFF. The CDR3 DNA follows: TGTGCCAGCAGCCTAACAGGGGGTTCGGAAGCTTTCTTT.

The chain recombines TRBV11-3 with TRBJ2-1; D is uncertain. Germline V gives CDR1 SGHNT, CDR2 YENEEA. The CDR3 extends over 12 amino acids. Trimming pared 0 bases from V and 9 bases from J, leaving 6 bases between. CDR3 in DNA: TGTGCCAGCAGCTTAGACCGTTTTGAGCAGTTCTTC. It yields the protein CASSLDRFEQFF.

The chain recombines TRBV3-1 (or the pseudogene TRBV3-2) with TRBJ2-5; 12 bases match TRBD2. Trimming removed 0 bases from V and 2 bases from J; junction bases left unmatched: 4. The CDR3 runs to 17 residues. Germline V lookup: CDR1 LGHDT, CDR2 YNNKEL (reference sequence). The CDR3 loop reads CASSQDSGLAGQETQYF. The DNA for the CDR3 is TGTGCCAGCAGCCAAGATTCCGGACTAGCGGGGCAAGAGACCCAGTACTTC.

This chain joins TRBV3-1 (or the pseudogene TRBV3-2) and TRBJ1-5; TRBD1 might be the D (6 bases). CDR3 length equals 14 residues. Germline CDR1 is LGHDT and CDR2 is YNNKEL (reference sequence). V was trimmed by 4 bases and J by 4 bases, leaving 11 bases between them. DNA of the CDR3: TGTGCCAGCAGCCTCAGGGGAGCTAATCAGCCCCAGCATTTT. Its translation: CASSLRGANQPQHF.

V gene TRBV9 combines with J gene TRBJ1-2; the D gene is possibly TRBD1 (6 bases). In germline, CDR1 is SGDLS, CDR2 YYNGEE. This CDR3 has 17 residues. V lost 0 bases, J lost 8 bases, and 23 bases lay in between. DNA for the CDR3: TGTGCCAGCAGCGTAGATGGGGCAGGGGTCCCCAAGCGAGGCTACACCTTC. It is translated as CASSVDGAGVPKRGYTF.

V usage is TRBV11-2 and J usage is TRBJ2-7, with D possibly matching TRBD2 (5 bases). CDR3 size: 15 residues. Trimming pared 2 bases from V and 6 bases from J, leaving 17 bases between. Germline-derived CDR1 and CDR2 are SGHAT and FQNNGV. The CDR3 DNA is TGTGCCAGCAGCTTATACGGGGAGTTCTCTTCCGAGCAGTACTTC. This sequence encodes CASSLYGEFSSEQYF.

J is TRBJ2-7 and V is TRBV7-2; D is undetermined. In germline, CDR1 is SGHTA, CDR2 FQGNSA. This CDR3 is built from 14 residues. The V gene lost 0 bases and the J gene lost 0 bases, with 6 bases spanning the gap. The chain's CDR3 is CASSLALVSYEQYF. The CDR3 region has the DNA TGTGCCAGCAGCTTAGCGCTAGTCTCCTACGAGCAGTACTTC.

This chain uses TRBV7-2 with TRBJ1-2; TRBD1 agrees at 7 bases. Germline CDR1 SGHTA, CDR2 FQGNSA. There are 17 residues in the CDR3. Trimming took 1 base from V and 2 from J; bases not matched to a gene: 10. The CDR3 loop is CASSLEPGGLENYGYTF. CDR3 nucleotide sequence: TGTGCCAGCAGCTTAGAGCCAGGGGGTCTAGAAAACTATGGCTACACCTTC.

The V call is TRBV12-3 or TRBV12-4, the J call TRBJ1-1, with TRBD1 as a possible D gene (5 bases). The CDR3 totals 13 residues. V was shortened by 6 bases and J by 6 bases, with 14 bases between the two germline ends. CDR3 residues: CASRTLGASEAFF. Written as DNA, the CDR3 is TGTGCCAGCAGGACTCTAGGGGCGTCTGAAGCTTTCTTT.

The chain is built from TRBV30 and TRBJ2-6; unclear D gene. This CDR3 contains 14 residues. The germline V gene encodes CDR1 GTSNPN and CDR2 SVGIG (reference sequence). V was pared by 6 bases and J by 1 base, with 10 bases between. CDR3 residues: CACPTKSGANVLTF. The DNA of the CDR3 is TGTGCCTGCCCGACAAAATCTGGGGCCAACGTCCTGACTTTC. Full variable domain (rest looked up from reference TRBV30 and TRBJ2-6): SQTIHQWPATLVQPVGSPLSLECTVEGTSNPNLYWYRQAAGRGLQLLFYSVGIGQISSEVPQNLSASRPQDRQFILSSKKLLLSDSGFYLCACPTKSGANVLTFGAGSRLTVL.

The V and J genes are TRBV2 and TRBJ1-1; D might be TRBD1 (6 bases). V dropped 6 bases and J dropped 1 base, with 15 bases sitting between them. The CDR3 has 15 amino acids. Per germline, CDR1 SNHLY and CDR2 FYNNEI. The CDR3 DNA reads TGTGCCAGCAGGGGGGCAGGACAACAGAACACTGAAGCTTTCTTT. Translating it yields CASRGAGQQNTEAFF.

The chain employs TRBV18 and TRBJ2-6; D unclear. CDR1 is KGHSH and CDR2 is LQKENI in the germline V gene. Trimming removed 4 bases from V and 0 bases from J, with 7 bases in between. CDR3 length: 15 residues. CDR3 protein: CASSLQNSGANVLTF. Here the CDR3 DNA reads TGTGCCAGCTCACTACAGAACTCTGGGGCCAACGTCCTGACTTTC.